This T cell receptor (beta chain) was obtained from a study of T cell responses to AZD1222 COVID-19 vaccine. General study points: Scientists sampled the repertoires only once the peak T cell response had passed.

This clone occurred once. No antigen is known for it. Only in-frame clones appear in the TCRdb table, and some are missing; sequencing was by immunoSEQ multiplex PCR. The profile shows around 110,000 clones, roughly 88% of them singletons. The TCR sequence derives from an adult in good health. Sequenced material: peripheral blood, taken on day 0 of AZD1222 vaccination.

The DNA for the CDR3 is TGTGCCAGCAGCGTCGACGGTGGGGGCTCCTACGAGCAGTACTTC. Amino acids: CASSVDGGGSYEQYF. This chain uses TRBV5-4 with TRBJ2-7; D might be TRBD1 or TRBD2, each matching 5 bases. Germline V gene lookup returns CDR1 SGHNT and CDR2 YYREEE (reference sequence). The CDR3 contains 15 residues. V was cut by 4 bases and J by 0 bases, with 14 bases left in between.